This TCR beta chain comes out of a study of blood T cell repertoires in COVID-19. Whole-study context: Sites across the United States, Italy and Spain contributed samples from acute and convalescent COVID-19. PBMCs, B-cell-depleted T cells, or T cells provided the cDNA or gDNA that made up the material.

The repertoire was sequenced with immunoSEQ multiplex PCR; TCRdb's copy has only in-frame clones and lacks some. In the table there are about 84,000 clones, around 80% of which are singletons. This CDR3 region has 15 residues. CDR1 LGHDT and CDR2 YNNKEL come from the germline V gene (reference sequence). Trimming pared 0 bases from V and 5 bases from J, leaving 12 bases between. The chain carries TRBV3-1 (or the pseudogene TRBV3-2) and TRBJ2-3; TRBD2 might be the D (6 bases). This sequence was found in a woman of 80 years or more with acute or convalescent COVID-19. The source material was peripheral blood. The CDR3 region is CASSQDILAGDTQYF. The DNA of the CDR3 is TGTGCCAGCAGCCAAGACATACTAGCAGGAGATACGCAGTATTTT.